Each of the 21 T cell receptor beta chains below was sequenced from the same sample in a study of blood T cell repertoires in COVID-19. Here immunoSEQ multiplex PCR was the method, and the copy in TCRdb shows in-frame clones only, minus some. In the table there are under 140,000 clones, approximately 68% of which are singletons. The sequenced material came from peripheral blood. Receptors were obtained from a woman in her sixties or seventies with acute or convalescent COVID-19.

The V call is TRBV3-1 (or the pseudogene TRBV3-2), the J call TRBJ2-7, with 8 positions matching TRBD2. Germline-derived CDR1 and CDR2 are LGHDT and YNNKEL (reference sequence). The V segment lost 4 bases and the J segment 2 bases; nucleotides outside the gene matches: 7. CDR3 length equals 15 residues. In nucleotides, the CDR3 is TGTGCCAGCAGCCTCGGGGGGGGGAGGACCTACGAGCAGTACTTC. Translation: CASSLGGGRTYEQYF.

The CDR3: CASSGMGQGGSGYTF. CDR3 bases: TGTGCCAGCAGTGGAATGGGACAGGGAGGATCTGGCTACACCTTC. This sequence joins TRBV28 and TRBJ1-2; 9 nucleotides line up with TRBD1. Trimming removed 5 bases from V and 7 bases from J; junction bases left unmatched: 11. The germline V gene encodes CDR1 MDHEN and CDR2 SYDVKM. The CDR3 is 15 amino acids.

The gene calls are TRBV7-3 and TRBJ2-5; no clear D gene. In germline, CDR1 is SGHTA, CDR2 FQGTGA. V lost 6 bases, J lost 0 bases, and 8 bases lay in between. CDR3 length: 13 amino acids. The CDR3 sequence is CASSRSDQETQYF. CDR3 sequence (DNA): TGTGCCAGCAGTCGTTCCGACCAAGAGACCCAGTACTTC.

The rearrangement joins TRBV12-3 or TRBV12-4 to TRBJ1-2, with 8 positions matching TRBD1. V lost 6 bases to trimming and J lost 6 bases; unmatched junction nucleotides: 6. This CDR3 region has 13 residues. The CDR3: CASSGQGVNGYTF. CDR3 in DNA: TGTGCCAGCAGCGGACAGGGCGTAAATGGCTACACCTTC.

The V and J genes are TRBV19 and TRBJ1-5, with D tentatively TRBD1 (5 bases). Deletions cut 0 bases from V and 3 bases from J, with 9 bases between. Looked up from germline, CDR1 is LNHDA and CDR2 is SQIVND (reference sequence). The CDR3 sequence is 15 residues long. The CDR3 is CASSIDTGYNQPQHF. DNA of the CDR3: TGTGCCAGTAGTATAGATACAGGCTACAATCAGCCCCAGCATTTT.

The chain recombines TRBV12-3 or TRBV12-4 with TRBJ1-6, with TRBD1 as a possible D gene (5 bases). The CDR3 is made up of 13 amino acids. Trimming shortened V by 3 bases and J by 8 bases, and 8 bases separated the two germline ends. The DNA of the CDR3 is TGTGCCAGCAGTTTCGACAGTGATTCACCCCTCCACTTT. It translates to CASSFDSDSPLHF.

The chain is built from TRBV28 and TRBJ2-7; TRBD2 agrees at 10 bases. Germline trimming cut 5 bases from V and 7 bases from J; bases unmatched to any gene: 5. The CDR3 contains 13 residues. Germline-derived CDR1 and CDR2 are MDHEN and SYDVKM. The CDR3 loop is CASSPLAGLEQYF. Written as DNA, the CDR3 is TGTGCCAGCAGTCCACTAGCGGGGTTGGAGCAGTACTTC.

CDR3 nucleotide sequence: TGTGCCAGCAGCCCTTCGACAGGGGCAACCTACGAGCAGTACTTC. It yields the protein CASSPSTGATYEQYF. V is TRBV7-8 and J is TRBJ2-7; TRBD1 agrees at 8 bases. This CDR3 is 15 amino acids long. The trim removed 5 bases at V and 2 bases at J, leaving 8 bases unmatched. CDR1 and CDR2 from the germline V gene are SGHVS and FQNEAQ.

In its sample, this clone was seen once. The V call is TRBV7-6, the J call TRBJ1-5; 9 bases are a match to TRBD1. The CDR3 spans 14 residues. Germline lookup yields CDR1 SGHVS and CDR2 FNYEAQ. V was clipped by 5 bases and J by 9 bases; unmatched bases: 8. The chain's CDR3 is CASSKGQGDRPQHF. Here the CDR3 DNA reads TGTGCCAGCAGCAAGGGACAGGGAGATCGGCCCCAGCATTTT.

The chain recombines TRBV9 with TRBJ1-5, with TRBD1 matching 9 bases. The CDR3 is 14 residues long. Germline V gives CDR1 SGDLS, CDR2 YYNGEE. V shed 3 bases, J shed 6 bases, and the junction held 4 bases outside the gene matches. The CDR3 DNA reads TGTGCCAGCAGCGCAGGGACAGGGCGTCAGCCCCAGCATTTT. Protein product: CASSAGTGRQPQHF.

The chain links TRBV24-1 to TRBJ2-3; D remains unclear. Trimming removed 7 bases at V and 2 bases at J, with 9 bases between. This CDR3 comprises 13 residues. Germline V gives CDR1 KGHDR, CDR2 SFDVKD. In DNA, the CDR3 is TGTGCCACCAGCCTCCCCCTCACAGATACGCAGTATTTT. It codes for CATSLPLTDTQYF.

The chain joins TRBV19 to TRBJ1-4; no clear D gene. Per the germline V gene, CDR1 is LNHDA and CDR2 is SQIVND (reference sequence). Trimming shortened V by 3 bases and J by 8 bases, and 13 bases separated the two germline ends. CDR3 length: 14 residues. The CDR3 region has the DNA TGTGCCAGTAGTATGCGGGGAAATGGGGAAAAACTGTTTTTT. Amino acid sequence: CASSMRGNGEKLFF.

In DNA, the CDR3 is TGTGCCAGCAGCCAGCAACCCGGGTGGCGGTTAGAGACCCAGTACTTC. Residues: CASSQQPGWRLETQYF. The rearrangement links TRBV3-1 (or the pseudogene TRBV3-2) to TRBJ2-5, with no clear D. Germline V lookup: CDR1 LGHDT, CDR2 YNNKEL (reference sequence). V lost 3 bases, J lost 4 bases, and 18 bases lay in between. The CDR3 length is 16 residues.

The rearrangement joins TRBV19 to TRBJ2-7, with 8 bases matching TRBD1. Trimming at V came to 6 bases and at J to 4 bases, leaving 17 bases not matched to a gene. CDR3 length equals 17 residues. The germline V gene has CDR1 LNHDA and CDR2 SQIVND (reference sequence). This CDR3 is CASSADRGARMVYEQYF. Here the CDR3 DNA reads TGTGCCAGTAGCGCTGACAGGGGAGCACGGATGGTTTACGAGCAGTACTTC.

The genes are TRBV14 and TRBJ1-6; no firm D call. Looked up from germline, CDR1 is SGHDN and CDR2 is FVKESK. The CDR3 has 15 residues. V was trimmed by 4 bases and J by 0 bases, leaving 7 bases between them. The DNA of the CDR3 is TGTGCCAGCAGCCGGGAGAGCTCCTATAATTCACCCCTCCACTTT. Its translation is CASSRESSYNSPLHF. Together with reference TRBV14 and TRBJ1-6, the CDR3 gives the full variable domain: EAGVTQFPSHSVIEKGQTVTLRCDPISGHDNLYWYRRVMGKEIKFLLHFVKESKQDESGMPNNRFLAERTGGTYSTLKVQPAELEDSGVYFCASSRESSYNSPLHFGNGTRLTVT.

The rearrangement links TRBV7-8 to TRBJ1-5, with D tentatively TRBD1 (5 bases). Per germline, CDR1 SGHVS and CDR2 FQNEAQ. Trimming took off 3 bases at V and 1 base at J, with 19 bases between the two ends. The length of the CDR3 is 18 residues. The CDR3 sequence is CASSLGPHRGTSNQPQHF. DNA of the CDR3: TGTGCCAGCAGCTTGGGGCCTCATAGGGGAACCAGCAATCAGCCCCAGCATTTT.

The chain joins TRBV6-5 to TRBJ1-2; D is uncertain. V was pared by 8 bases and J by 8 bases, with 15 bases between. Germline CDR1 MNHEY, CDR2 SVGAGI. CDR3 length: 12 residues. This CDR3 is CASFPGMRGYTF. The CDR3, as DNA: TGTGCCAGCTTCCCCGGGATGCGGGGCTACACCTTC.

The table lists this clone with a few counts. V gene TRBV6-6 combines with J gene TRBJ2-1, with TRBD2 as a possible D gene (6 bases). V dropped 1 base and J dropped 5 bases, with 15 bases sitting between them. The CDR3 has 16 residues. Germline V gene data show CDR1 as MNHNY and CDR2 as SVGAGI (reference sequence). Written as DNA, the CDR3 is TGTGCCAGCAGTTACTACCTAGGATGGGAGGACAATGAGCAGTTCTTC. Protein product: CASSYYLGWEDNEQFF.

This rearrangement joins TRBV5-1 to TRBJ2-6; D is unresolved. V lost 1 base, J lost 2 bases, and 7 bases lay in between. Per germline, CDR1 SGHRS and CDR2 YFSETQ. This CDR3 has 15 residues. CDR3 nucleotide sequence: TGCGCCAGCAGCTTGTCAGTGACTGGGGCCAACGTCCTGACTTTC. Protein: CASSLSVTGANVLTF.

This chain joins TRBV20-1 and TRBJ1-1, with no clear D. Per the germline V gene, CDR1 is DFQATT and CDR2 is SNEGSKA (reference sequence). The CDR3 totals 11 residues. Between the trimmed V and J ends, which lost 6 bases and 6 bases, there was a span of 11 bases. The chain's CDR3 is CSARHGSEAFF. Written as DNA, the CDR3 is TGCAGTGCGCGACACGGCTCTGAAGCTTTCTTT.

This clone was observed a few times. The chain links TRBV13 to TRBJ1-1; D possibly corresponds to TRBD1 (5 bases). Germline CDR1 and CDR2: PRHDT and FYEKMQ (reference sequence). There are 15 residues in the CDR3. V was clipped by 3 bases and J by 2 bases, with 13 bases between them. CDR3 DNA sequence: TGTGCCAGCAGCTTCAAAGACAGATTAAACACTGAAGCTTTCTTT. Its translation is CASSFKDRLNTEAFF.